This TCR beta chain was identified in a study of neurological immune-mediated disorders. Findings and caveats of the study: The multiple sclerosis repertoire cluster was not associated with any clinical or MRI feature, with the authors stating that larger cohorts are needed.

This clonotype was seen at least ten times. Its antigen is not identified. The CDR3 runs to 15 residues. The junction had 2 bases not matched to a gene; V was cut back by 0 bases and J by 3 bases. Germline loops: CDR1 SGHTA, CDR2 FQGNSA. TCRdb used MiXCR to reprocess the 5' RACE reads, holding one entry per CDR3 protein. The data hold approximately 100,000 distinct CDR3 sequences, with roughly 4% observed a single time. Sequences were obtained from PBMCs. The chain couples TRBV7-2 to TRBJ2-7; 10 bases agree with TRBD2. The sequence derives from a woman under 30 with multiple sclerosis. CDR3: CASSLAASGGYEQYF. Here the CDR3 DNA reads TGTGCCAGCAGCTTAGCGGCTAGCGGGGGCTACGAGCAGTACTTC.